The following is a T cell receptor (beta chain) sequence with its context. Its antigen is not identified. Amplification used 60 Vbeta primers and 13 Jbeta primers. Libraries were prepared by immunoSEQ multiplex PCR; TCRdb keeps only in-frame clonotypes and omits some of them. The data contain 150,000 to 200,000 clones, more than 75% of them singletons. The data are from a study of cytomegalovirus exposure and HLA in healthy donors. Study outcomes and limitations: Researchers catalogued 164 TCR beta chains as cytomegalovirus-associated. In an earlier analysis, productive rearrangement rates for most beta V segments clustered near 87% or 30%. An assumption of roughly uniform sequencing depth across donors underlay the presence/absence analyses. The sole available immune exposure information was CMV serostatus.

This CDR3 contains 16 residues. V lost 2 bases to trimming and J lost 7 bases; unmatched junction nucleotides: 8. Looked up from germline, CDR1 is LNHNV and CDR2 is YYDKDF (reference sequence). The clonotype comes from a woman in her forties or fifties in good health and CMV-seropositive. The sample comprised PBMCs. This chain links TRBV15 with TRBJ1-4; 9 bases line up with TRBD1. The CDR3 protein is CATSRPWDRVGEKLFF. CDR3 sequence (DNA): TGTGCCACCAGCAGACCCTGGGACAGGGTGGGTGAAAAACTGTTTTTT.